This T cell receptor beta chain was profiled in a study of T cells in Graves' hyperthyroidism and ophthalmopathy (dated by TCRdb to about 2019). Study-wide context: Peripheral blood samples were taken at initial diagnosis, before any treatment was given. TCR V-J signatures able to tell the groups apart were searched for in a discovery cohort of some 100 patients, of whom around 42 had Graves' ophthalmopathy and about 55 had stable Graves' hyperthyroidism. Whether ophthalmopathy could be predicted prospectively was tested in an independent validation cohort made up of approximately 19 hyperthyroidism patients plus 17 patients who later progressed to ophthalmopathy. For training and testing, the roughly 93 patients in the discovery cohort were randomly divided in a 7:3 ratio. In addition, the study compared T-cell repertoires in thyroid tissue and in blood from roughly six Graves' hyperthyroidism patients. Once sampling was done, hyperthyroidism patients were given methimazole at a starting dose of 30 mg daily, whereas ophthalmopathy patients were given high-dose intravenous methylprednisolone. According to the paper, TCR Vbeta CDR3 sequencing was carried out on over 130 peripheral blood samples, which came from more than 40 ophthalmopathy, about 75 hyperthyroidism and some 17 progressor patients.

Amplification of TCR beta CDR3 regions was carried out from RNA transcripts. The first round of RT-PCR for the TCR CDR3 was performed with the HTBI primer set and the Qiagen OneStep RT-PCR kit. Libraries were constructed in a second round of multiplex PCR, after which size selection and purification were performed. Libraries were sequenced paired-end with 100 bp reads on an Illumina HiSeq2000. Processing in the source paper ran as follows. SOAPnuke was used to process the raw data, removing reads that contained adapters or uncalled bases, had a mean Phred below 15, or lacked an exact match to the constant primer or identifier. COPE v1.2.5 was used to merge the high-quality paired reads, and each unique nucleotide sequence was defined as a clonotype. MiTCR v1.1 was used to align clonotypes to the IMGT TRBV, TRBD and TRBJ reference segments. Only V-J combinations with frequency above 0.0001, covering roughly 99% of repertoires, were analysed. A TCS score was defined as the ratio between F50 (clonal expansion) and ExV (chaos), using BLOSUM62-based TCRdist between CDR3 peptides within each V-J. Welch's t-statistics and random forest reduced approximately 520 V-J features to some 14, which were used in a naive Bayes classifier (R e1071). The raw public reads went through TCRdb reprocessing: fastp at Q25, MiXCR clone calling, in-frame beta chains kept. CDR3 protein sequences are deduplicated, and each keeps its most common genes and DNA. The authors' filters were not applied to this entry. This sample lists about 620,000 distinct CDR3 sequences; around 15% were detected once. 3.5% to 4% of the sample is taken by the ten largest.

On the study overall, not on this receptor specifically: Blood samples also contained most of the expanded thyroid clonotypes (frequency above 0.001), which suggests that blood repertoires may reflect thyroid immune responses. Sample size was not statistically predetermined, and blinding of investigators to group allocation was not performed. In validation, the model predicted progression to ophthalmopathy with over 60% sensitivity and approximately 78% specificity, a median of approximately 6.7 months before onset. A 13 V-J signature model separated ophthalmopathy from stable hyperthyroidism, with just over 85% sensitivity and 81.08% specificity in cross-validation and 80%/75% in testing.

This clonotype was seen a few times. It has no known antigen specificity. Base qualities are not provided; no much larger clone lies one nucleotide away. The germline ends are 16 bases apart after V is trimmed by 6 bases and J by 8 bases. The CDR3 runs 13 residues from the cysteine to the phenylalanine. Of the read, only the CDR3 DNA is kept; its 39 bases are in frame from base 1. The germline V gene (reference sequence) gives CDR1 as LGHDT and CDR2 as YNNKEL. A patient counted as having stable Graves' hyperthyroidism if no progression to ophthalmopathy occurred over 18 months of follow-up. Hyperthyroidism patients were aged 18 to 65 years and newly diagnosed, with disease duration of less than 2 months. The study excluded patients with uncontrolled infections, other autoimmune diseases, pregnancy or lactation. Diagnoses were established on the basis of clinical symptoms, serum thyroxine and TRAb, thyroid ultrasound, and orbital computed tomography. PBMCs were isolated from more than 9 ml of fresh peripheral blood by Ficoll-Paque density gradient centrifugation. Total RNA was extracted using Trizol reagent, and RNA quality was assessed on an Agilent 2100 Bioanalyzer.

Source material: blood. The clonotype was recovered from a woman aged 25 to 39 with Graves' hyperthyroidism. The rearrangement combines TRBV3-1 with TRBJ1-2; the D gene is perhaps TRBD1, on 6 matching bases. This receptor has the CDR3 CASSPEQGAGYTF. The DNA sequence is given as TGTGCCAGCAGTCCCGAACAGGGTGCGGGCTACACCTTC.